This TCR beta chain comes out of a study of cytomegalovirus exposure and HLA in healthy donors. Points from the study as a whole: A few V segments could not be told apart, such as TRBV6-2 and TRBV6-3, and were left out.

Germline CDR1 SGHRS, CDR2 YFSETQ. J was trimmed by 7 bases and V by 3 bases; bases with no gene match: 9. The CDR3 contains 14 residues. Use of 60 Vbeta and 13 Jbeta primers characterized the PCR. Measured with immunoSEQ multiplex PCR; TCRdb has only the in-frame clones, and not every one. The table shows 70,000 or so clones, with more than 80% occurring only once. Notes on this clone: Its antigen is undetermined.

The sequenced sample consisted of PBMCs. This chain uses TRBV5-1 with TRBJ2-7; TRBD2 agrees at 8 bases. This sequence originates from a woman aged 25 to 39 in good health and CMV-seropositive. In DNA form, the CDR3 reads TGCGCCAGCAGCTCCGGACTAGCACCCCAGGAGCAGTACTTC. As protein: CASSSGLAPQEQYF.